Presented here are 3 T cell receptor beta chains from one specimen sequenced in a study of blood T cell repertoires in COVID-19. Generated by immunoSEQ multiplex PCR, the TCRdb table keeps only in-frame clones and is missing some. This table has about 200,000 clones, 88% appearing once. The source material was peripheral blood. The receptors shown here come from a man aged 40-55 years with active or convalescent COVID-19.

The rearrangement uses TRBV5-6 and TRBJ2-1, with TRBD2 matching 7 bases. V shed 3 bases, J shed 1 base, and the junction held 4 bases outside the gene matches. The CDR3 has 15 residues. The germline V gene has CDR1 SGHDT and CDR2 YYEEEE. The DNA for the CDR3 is TGTGCCAGCAGCTCATGGGGACTATCCTACAATGAGCAGTTCTTC. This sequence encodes CASSSWGLSYNEQFF.

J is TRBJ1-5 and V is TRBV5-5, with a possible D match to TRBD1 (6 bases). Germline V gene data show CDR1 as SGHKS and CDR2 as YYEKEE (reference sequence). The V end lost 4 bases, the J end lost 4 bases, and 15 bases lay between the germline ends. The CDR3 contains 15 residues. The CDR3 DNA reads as TGTGCCAGCAGCGACCGGGACATCCGGAATCAGCCCCAGCATTTT. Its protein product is CASSDRDIRNQPQHF.

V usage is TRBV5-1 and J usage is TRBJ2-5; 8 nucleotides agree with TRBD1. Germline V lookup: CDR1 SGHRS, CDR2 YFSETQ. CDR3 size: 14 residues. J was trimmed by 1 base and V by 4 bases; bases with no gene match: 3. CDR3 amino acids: CASSTGQGQETQYF. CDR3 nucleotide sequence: TGCGCCAGCAGCACTGGACAGGGCCAAGAGACCCAGTACTTC.